These 20 T cell receptor beta chains share one sample of origin, sequenced in a study of CD4+ T cells in melanoma. The table came from immunoSEQ multiplex PCR; TCRdb's copy has only in-frame clones and leaves some out. The sample consists of 20,000 to 25,000 clones, more than 65% of them appearing once. The specimen sequenced was cells from a culture (not recorded whether cultured in vitro). These receptors all come from a human donor with melanoma.

The rearrangement links TRBV5-4 to TRBJ1-2; TRBD1 aligns across 9 bases. Per germline, CDR1 SGHNT and CDR2 YYREEE (reference sequence). This CDR3 is built from 18 residues. Trimming cost V 5 bases and J 0 bases; bases outside gene matches: 14. CDR3 sequence (DNA): TGTGCCAGCAGACGGACAGGGGCCGAGCCGATTGCTAACTATGGCTACACCTTC. Protein sequence: CASRRTGAEPIANYGYTF.

V is TRBV5-1 and J is TRBJ1-2; 7 nucleotides line up with TRBD1. The germline CDR1 and CDR2 sequences are SGHRS and YFSETQ. V lost 3 bases, J lost 11 bases, and 16 bases stayed unmatched. The CDR3 contains 15 residues. The CDR3 DNA is TGCGCCAGCAGCTCACAGGGGACGGACTCCCGAGGGTACACCTTC. It specifies CASSSQGTDSRGYTF.

The chain recombines TRBV6-1 with TRBJ1-5; D uncertain. The CDR3 spans 15 residues. Germline V lookup: CDR1 MNHNS, CDR2 SASEGT. Trimming took off 7 bases at V and 2 bases at J, with 15 bases between the two ends. The CDR3 DNA reads as TGTGCCAGCACTCCGACTTTGACCCGCAATCAGCCCCAGCATTTT. Protein product: CASTPTLTRNQPQHF.

The genes are TRBV2 and TRBJ2-7; D gene unclear. In germline, CDR1 is SNHLY, CDR2 FYNNEI. V was clipped by 7 bases and J by 2 bases, with 12 bases between them. The CDR3 is made up of 13 amino acids. The CDR3 DNA is TGTGCCAGCACCTCGGCAGGCCCCTACGAGCAGTACTTC. Protein: CASTSAGPYEQYF.

This clone has just one count. The chain employs TRBV5-1 and TRBJ2-3; 11 positions match TRBD2. V dropped 1 base and J dropped 2; count of bases not matched to a gene: 6. Per the germline V gene, CDR1 is SGHRS and CDR2 is YFSETQ. The CDR3 has 17 residues. The CDR3 protein is CASSLFTTSGATDTQYF. In DNA, the CDR3 is TGCGCCAGCAGCTTGTTCACGACTAGCGGGGCCACAGATACGCAGTATTTT.

The table lists this clone with a count of one. The rearrangement joins TRBV7-6 to TRBJ1-1; D might be TRBD1 (5 bases). CDR1 SGHVS and CDR2 FNYEAQ come from the germline V gene. This CDR3 is built from 17 residues. V was shortened by 7 bases and J by 0 bases, with 21 bases between the two germline ends. This chain's CDR3 is CASTAIRPRGVNTEAFF. The CDR3 DNA reads TGTGCCAGCACCGCCATACGACCTAGGGGAGTGAACACTGAAGCTTTCTTT.

This clone has a single count. The gene calls are TRBV6-5 and TRBJ2-7; the D is unclear. CDR1 and CDR2 from the germline V gene are MNHEY and SVGAGI. Trimming removed 5 bases from V and 4 bases from J, with 15 bases in between. CDR3 length: 14 residues. The CDR3 coding sequence is TGTGCCAGCAGTCGTACCCGCACTAAGTACGAGCAGTACTTC. It codes for CASSRTRTKYEQYF.

V gene TRBV5-6 combines with J gene TRBJ1-1, with D possibly matching TRBD1 (6 bases). The ends were cut back, 2 bases at V and 2 bases at J, with 10 bases in the middle. Germline assignment: CDR1 SGHDT and CDR2 YYEEEE. The length of the CDR3 is 14 residues. CDR3 in DNA: TGTGCCAGCAGCTTCCAGGGGCTAAACACTGAAGCTTTCTTT. It translates to CASSFQGLNTEAFF.

The chain uses TRBV18 and TRBJ1-5; D gene ambiguous. CDR1 and CDR2 (germline): KGHSH, LQKENI. The CDR3 covers 13 residues. V lost 1 base and J 2 bases, leaving 3 bases between the germline ends. As DNA, the CDR3 is TGTGCCAGCTCACCACAGCGCAATCAGCCCCAGCATTTT. As protein: CASSPQRNQPQHF.

The J gene is TRBJ2-1, the V gene TRBV4-2; 13 bases align to TRBD2. The CDR3 covers 16 residues. J gave up 4 bases and V 7 bases, and 7 bases lay outside the gene matches. From germline, CDR1 is LGHNA and CDR2 YNFKEQ. DNA of the CDR3: TGTGCCAGCACCGCAAGGGGACTAGCGGGGTACAATGAGCAGTTCTTC. Translated, it gives CASTARGLAGYNEQFF.

V is TRBV5-1 and J is TRBJ2-3; 11 bases align to TRBD2. Germline CDR1 is SGHRS and CDR2 is YFSETQ. V gave up 0 bases and J gave up 1 base; unmatched junction bases: 1. The CDR3 runs 16 residues. Here the CDR3 DNA reads TGCGCCAGCAGCTTGGTACTAGCGGGGGGCACAGATACGCAGTATTTT. This encodes CASSLVLAGGTDTQYF.

The J gene is TRBJ1-2, the V gene TRBV27; 8 positions agree with TRBD1. Germline CDR1 and CDR2: MNHEY and SMNVEV (reference sequence). The CDR3 covers 12 residues. The J segment lost 8 bases and the V segment lost 6 bases, leaving 5 bases of the junction unmatched. DNA for the CDR3: TGTGCCAGCAGAACAGGGGGTAAGGGCTACACCTTC. This encodes CASRTGGKGYTF.

The table lists this clone with a count of one. V is TRBV7-2 and J is TRBJ2-7, with a weak D call TRBD1 (7 bases). CDR3 length: 15 residues. Between the trimmed V and J ends, which lost 2 bases and 3 bases, there was a span of 14 bases. Germline CDR1 SGHTA, CDR2 FQGNSA. The CDR3 loop reads CASSLQGGGYYEQYF. CDR3 DNA: TGTGCCAGCAGCTTACAGGGGGGCGGCTACTACGAGCAGTACTTC.

The chain uses TRBV6-1 and TRBJ1-5, with D possibly matching TRBD1 (6 bases). The V gene lost 4 bases and the J gene lost 2 bases, with 21 bases spanning the gap. Germline V gene data show CDR1 as MNHNS and CDR2 as SASEGT. The CDR3 is 18 amino acids. CDR3 coding DNA: TGTGCCAGCAGTGGCCGGATCGCGGGGGGCGGTGGCAATCAGCCCCAGCATTTT. Protein product: CASSGRIAGGGGNQPQHF.

This chain connects TRBV5-1 to TRBJ1-1, with TRBD1 identical over 7 bases. The CDR3 runs 14 residues. Trimming took 4 bases from V and 1 from J; bases not matched to a gene: 4. The germline V gene encodes CDR1 SGHRS and CDR2 YFSETQ. This CDR3 is CASSIQGQNTEAFF. The CDR3 DNA reads as TGCGCCAGCAGCATACAGGGGCAGAACACTGAAGCTTTCTTT.

The CDR3 bases are TGTGCCAGCAGTTTGGGAACCCGGGGAGGAAAACTGTTTTTT. Translated: CASSLGTRGGKLFF. The chain has TRBV6-5 and TRBJ1-4; D is unresolved. Trimming cost V 4 bases and J 10 bases, with 16 bases left between them. This CDR3 is 14 amino acids long. Germline V gene data show CDR1 as MNHEY and CDR2 as SVGAGI.

This clone was seen once. This chain connects TRBV10-2 to TRBJ2-1; 9 bases are a match to TRBD2. Trimming cost V 6 bases and J 8 bases; bases outside gene matches: 14. CDR3 size: 16 residues. Germline CDR1 is WSHSY and CDR2 is SAAADI. As DNA, the CDR3 is TGCGCCAGCAGCCAGCGGAGGGCGGGGGGGCCGGATGAGCAGTTCTTC. This encodes CASSQRRAGGPDEQFF.

The gene calls are TRBV19 and TRBJ1-5; D gene uncertain. The CDR3 loop spans 15 amino acids. The germline V and J ends were trimmed by 5 bases and 7 bases, with 18 bases remaining between them. Germline V gene data show CDR1 as LNHDA and CDR2 as SQIVND (reference sequence). CDR3 amino acids: CASSAVETGGQPQHF. CDR3 nucleotides: TGTGCCAGTAGTGCGGTTGAGACCGGCGGGCAGCCCCAGCATTTT.

The genes are TRBV18 and TRBJ1-5, with TRBD1 identical over 7 bases. The germline V gene encodes CDR1 KGHSH and CDR2 LQKENI. The CDR3 runs to 17 residues. V trimming: 3 bases; J trimming: 0 bases; junction bases outside the gene matches: 8. This CDR3 reads CASSPTGPDYSNQPQHF. The CDR3 region has the DNA TGTGCCAGCTCACCGACAGGGCCCGATTATAGCAATCAGCCCCAGCATTTT.

This chain's CDR3 is CASSFGTLMNTEAFF. CDR3 nucleotide sequence: TGCGCCAGCAGCTTCGGGACACTCATGAACACTGAAGCTTTCTTT. The chain employs TRBV5-1 and TRBJ1-1, with a weak D call TRBD1 (6 bases). The germline V and J ends were trimmed by 2 bases and 0 bases, with 11 bases remaining between them. This CDR3 contains 15 residues. Germline V gene sequence: CDR1 SGHRS, CDR2 YFSETQ.